The 11 T cell receptor beta chains below come from one sample, sequenced in a study of T cells in Graves' hyperthyroidism and ophthalmopathy. The source material, RNA transcripts, was used to amplify TCR beta CDR3 regions. HTBI primers were the set used in a first-round RT-PCR of the TCR CDR3. Each CDR3 protein is one row after TCRdb ran MiXCR on the multiplex PCR reads. The table includes fewer than 450,000 distinct CDR3 sequences, roughly 17% detected once. Sequencing was done on a sample of blood. These receptors were taken from a woman between 25 and 40 years old with Graves' hyperthyroidism that later progressed to Graves' ophthalmopathy.

In this sample, this clonotype turned up many times. V gene TRBV24-1 combines with J gene TRBJ1-2; TRBD1 aligns across 10 bases. V lost 7 bases to trimming and J lost 2 bases; unmatched junction nucleotides: 0. Per germline, CDR1 KGHDR and CDR2 SFDVKD. The CDR3 consists of 13 residues. The CDR3 region has the DNA TGTGCCACCAGGGGACAGGGGAACTATGGCTACACCTTC. This gives the protein CATRGQGNYGYTF.

The sample holds many counts of this clonotype. This chain uses TRBV10-2 with TRBJ2-1; 10 positions match TRBD2. The CDR3 runs to 15 residues. Looked up from germline, CDR1 is WSHSY and CDR2 is SAAADI. Trimming removed 3 bases from V and 10 bases from J; junction bases left unmatched: 9. This chain's CDR3 is CASSDGAGGTGEQFF. The DNA for the CDR3 is TGCGCCAGCAGTGATGGAGCGGGGGGGACGGGCGAGCAGTTCTTC.

This clonotype has a handful of counts. V usage is TRBV27 and J usage is TRBJ2-6; D gene ambiguous. In germline, CDR1 is MNHEY, CDR2 SMNVEV (reference sequence). V dropped 5 bases and J dropped 4 bases, with 18 bases sitting between them. CDR3 length: 17 amino acids. The CDR3 DNA follows: TGTGCCAGCAGTCGGCTGCTACTTTCTGCGGGGGCCAACGTCCTGACTTTC. This gives the protein CASSRLLLSAGANVLTF.

This clonotype has at least ten counts. V usage is TRBV12-3 or TRBV12-4 and J usage is TRBJ2-3; perhaps D is TRBD1 or TRBD2 (6 bases each). The V and J ends lost 3 bases and 1 base respectively, with 11 bases between them. The CDR3 consists of 15 residues. The CDR3 sequence: CASSFRGARTDTQYF. The CDR3 DNA reads as TGTGCCAGCAGTTTTAGGGGGGCGCGCACAGATACGCAGTATTTT.

This clonotype appeared many times. The chain carries TRBV20-1 and TRBJ2-7; TRBD2 agrees at 11 bases. Germline assignment: CDR1 DFQATT and CDR2 SNEGSKA (reference sequence). The V segment lost 7 bases and the J segment 1 base; nucleotides outside the gene matches: 6. The CDR3 totals 14 residues. This CDR3 reads CSGKTSGASYEQYF. The CDR3 nucleotides are TGCAGTGGAAAGACTAGCGGGGCTTCCTACGAGCAGTACTTC.

The chain couples TRBV6-2 or TRBV6-3 to TRBJ2-3, with 7 bases matching TRBD2. The V gene end was trimmed by 10 bases and the J gene end by 1 base; junction bases not matched to a gene: 5. CDR3 size: 13 residues. CDR1 and CDR2 (germline): MNHEY, SVGEGT. CDR3: CATEREGTDTQYF. CDR3 DNA: TGTGCCACTGAGCGGGAAGGCACAGATACGCAGTATTTT.

The table lists this clonotype with many counts. DNA of the CDR3: TGTGCCAGCAGTGAAGGACCGACAGTCACTGAAGCTTTCTTT. Protein sequence: CASSEGPTVTEAFF. The chain is built from TRBV6-1 and TRBJ1-1; a weak D match, TRBD1 (5 bases). Trimming removed 1 base from V and 4 bases from J, with 10 bases in between. Germline CDR1 is MNHNS and CDR2 is SASEGT. The CDR3 sequence is 14 residues long.

V gene TRBV27 combines with J gene TRBJ2-1; 12 bases fit TRBD2. This CDR3 is 17 amino acids long. Looked up from germline, CDR1 is MNHEY and CDR2 is SMNVEV (reference sequence). V lost 3 bases and J lost 4; bases outside the gene matches: 7. CDR3 DNA: TGTGCCAGCAGTTTTTACCGGACTAGCGGGATGTACAATGAGCAGTTCTTC. This codes for CASSFYRTSGMYNEQFF.

This clonotype was counted only a few times. The chain has TRBV20-1 and TRBJ2-7, with 9 bases identical to TRBD2. Germline V gene sequence: CDR1 DFQATT, CDR2 SNEGSKA (reference sequence). The junction had 5 bases not matched to a gene; V was cut back by 3 bases and J by 5 bases. The CDR3 covers 13 residues. DNA of the CDR3: TGCAGTGCTAGCCTAGCGGGATGGAACGAGCAGTACTTC. Translation: CSASLAGWNEQYF.

V usage is TRBV19 and J usage is TRBJ1-4, with D hard to call. This CDR3 has 14 residues. V lost 0 bases and J 4 bases, leaving 6 bases between the germline ends. Germline assignment: CDR1 LNHDA and CDR2 SQIVND (reference sequence). The CDR3 DNA sequence: TGTGCCAGTAGTATAGACGGAAATAATGAAAAACTGTTTTTT. Translated: CASSIDGNNEKLFF.

The table lists this clonotype with many counts. The V and J genes are TRBV12-3 or TRBV12-4 and TRBJ1-4, with unresolved D. This CDR3 contains 13 residues. V dropped 5 bases and J dropped 7 bases, with 11 bases sitting between them. CDR3 sequence: CASSEQLGEKLFF. The DNA for the CDR3 is TGTGCCAGCAGTGAGCAATTAGGTGAAAAACTGTTTTTT.